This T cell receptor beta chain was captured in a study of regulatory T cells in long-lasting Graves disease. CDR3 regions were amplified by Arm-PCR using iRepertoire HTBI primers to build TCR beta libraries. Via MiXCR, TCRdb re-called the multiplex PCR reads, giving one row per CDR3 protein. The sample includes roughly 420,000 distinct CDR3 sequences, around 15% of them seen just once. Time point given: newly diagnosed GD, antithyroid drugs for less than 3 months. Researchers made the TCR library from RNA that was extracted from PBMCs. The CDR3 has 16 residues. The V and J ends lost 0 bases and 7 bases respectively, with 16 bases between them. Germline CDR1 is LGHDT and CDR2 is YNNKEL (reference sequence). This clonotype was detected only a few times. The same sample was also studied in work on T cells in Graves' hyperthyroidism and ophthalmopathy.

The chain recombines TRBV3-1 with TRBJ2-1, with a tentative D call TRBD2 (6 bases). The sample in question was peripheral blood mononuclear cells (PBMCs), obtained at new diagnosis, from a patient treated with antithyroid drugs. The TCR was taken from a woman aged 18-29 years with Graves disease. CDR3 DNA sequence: TGTGCCAGCAGCCAAGAGACTAGGAAGATCGGTAATGAGCAGTTCTTC. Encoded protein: CASSQETRKIGNEQFF.